One sample yielded the 5 T cell receptor beta chains listed below, sequenced in a study of cytotoxic CD8 clonotypes in ibrutinib-treated CLL. Only in-frame clones appear in the TCRdb table, and some are missing; sequencing was by immunoSEQ multiplex PCR. Among 120,000 to 150,000 clones listed, roughly 77% were seen once. Source: PBMCs, taken after 12 months of ibrutinib treatment. The receptors were sampled from a human donor with chronic lymphocytic leukemia.

The genes are TRBV7-2 and TRBJ1-5; D is unclear. Germline CDR1 reads SGHTA; CDR2 reads FQGNSA. The CDR3 spans 14 residues. Trimming took off 3 bases at V and 7 bases at J, with 13 bases between the two ends. The CDR3 region has the DNA TGTGCCAGCAGCTTTTTGGACTCGAGGCAGCCCCAGCATTTT. Its protein is CASSFLDSRQPQHF.

The genes are TRBV11-2 and TRBJ1-5; tentative D call: TRBD1 (5 bases). From germline, CDR1 is SGHAT and CDR2 FQNNGV. Trimming removed 4 bases at V and 3 bases at J, with 13 bases between. This CDR3 comprises 15 residues. The CDR3 is CASSSGDSSNQPQHF. The DNA for the CDR3 is TGTGCCAGCAGCTCAGGTGACAGTTCCAATCAGCCCCAGCATTTT. The whole variable domain, filled in from reference TRBV11-2 and TRBJ1-5, reads EAGVAQSPRYKIIEKRQSVAFWCNPISGHATLYWYQQILGQGPKLLIQFQNNGVVDDSQLPKDRFSAERLKGVDSTLKIQPAKLEDSAVYLCASSSGDSSNQPQHFGDGTRLSIL.

The gene calls are TRBV28 and TRBJ1-5; unclear D gene. Between the trimmed V and J ends, which lost 1 base and 3 bases, there was a span of 10 bases. The CDR3 consists of 15 residues. Germline-derived CDR1 and CDR2 are MDHEN and SYDVKM. CDR3 in amino acids: CASSLFVQNNQPQHF. DNA for the CDR3: TGTGCCAGCAGTTTATTTGTTCAGAACAATCAGCCCCAGCATTTT.

This chain joins TRBV15 and TRBJ2-5; TRBD1 is a possible D gene (6 bases). This CDR3 has 13 amino acids. The germline V gene encodes CDR1 LNHNV and CDR2 YYDKDF (reference sequence). Trimming took 5 bases from V and 5 from J, leaving 12 bases between them. The CDR3 bases are TGTGCCACCAGCCACAGGGTCAGGGAGACCCAGTACTTC. Amino acids: CATSHRVRETQYF.

The chain's CDR3 is CASSLDLRRGGSYEQYF. The CDR3 DNA follows: TGTGCCAGCAGCTTGGATCTCAGGCGGGGGGGCTCCTACGAGCAGTACTTC. The chain recombines TRBV5-6 with TRBJ2-7; 9 bases are a match to TRBD2. The CDR3 consists of 17 residues. The V gene's germline CDR1 is SGHDT and CDR2 YYEEEE. V gave up 0 bases and J gave up 0 bases; unmatched junction bases: 7.